This TCR beta chain was found in a study of HIV-infected patients and healthy controls. This clonotype was observed a handful of times. From the 5' RACE reads, TCRdb called clonotypes with MiXCR, one entry per CDR3 protein. Of around 64,000 distinct CDR3 sequences listed, about a sixth are singletons. The source is a human donor in good health. What was sequenced was CD4+ T cells from blood.

The CDR3 loop is CSARAPSGPNTEAFF. Here the CDR3 DNA reads TGCAGTGCTAGGGCCCCCTCGGGGCCGAACACTGAAGCTTTCTTT. The V gene is TRBV20-1, the J gene TRBJ1-1, with a weak D call TRBD1 (5 bases). Trimming took 3 bases from V and 1 from J, leaving 15 bases between them. This CDR3 comprises 15 residues. Germline-derived CDR1 and CDR2 are DFQATT and SNEGSKA (reference sequence).